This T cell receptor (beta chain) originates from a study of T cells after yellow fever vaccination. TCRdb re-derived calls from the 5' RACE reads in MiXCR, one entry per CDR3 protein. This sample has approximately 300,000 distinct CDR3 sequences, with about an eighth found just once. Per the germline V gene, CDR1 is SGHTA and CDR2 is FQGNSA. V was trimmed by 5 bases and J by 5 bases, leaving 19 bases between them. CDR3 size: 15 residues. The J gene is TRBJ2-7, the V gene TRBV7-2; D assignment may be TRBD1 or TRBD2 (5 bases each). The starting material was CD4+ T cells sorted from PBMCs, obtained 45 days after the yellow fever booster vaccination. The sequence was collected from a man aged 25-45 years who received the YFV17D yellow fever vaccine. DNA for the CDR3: TGTGCCAGCAGCATCGGGGCTTACGAAACGGACGAGCAGTACTTC. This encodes CASSIGAYETDEQYF.